The sequence of this TCR beta chain was determined in a study of cytomegalovirus exposure and HLA in healthy donors. The PCR was carried out with 60 Vbeta primers and 13 Jbeta primers. The data were produced by immunoSEQ multiplex PCR, yet TCRdb's version contains in-frame clones alone and is incomplete. The sample holds fewer than 130,000 clones, about 80% seen once. With regard to this clone: What it binds is unknown.

Study-wide results and caveats: Later analysis suggested most CMV-associated TCR beta chains were HLA-restricted. For most subjects, TCR beta sequences were reported to predict HLA-A and HLA-B alleles with accuracy.

The sample comprised PBMCs. The sequence was collected from a female donor in good health and CMV-seropositive.

CDR3 sequence: CASSLGGANEKLFF. In DNA form, the CDR3 reads TGCGCCAGCAGCTTGGGGGGGGCTAATGAAAAACTGTTTTTT. The chain carries TRBV5-1 and TRBJ1-4; weak D call: TRBD1 (5 bases). Germline CDR1 reads SGHRS; CDR2 reads YFSETQ. The CDR3 consists of 14 residues. V lost 0 bases, J lost 3 bases, and 6 bases lay in between.